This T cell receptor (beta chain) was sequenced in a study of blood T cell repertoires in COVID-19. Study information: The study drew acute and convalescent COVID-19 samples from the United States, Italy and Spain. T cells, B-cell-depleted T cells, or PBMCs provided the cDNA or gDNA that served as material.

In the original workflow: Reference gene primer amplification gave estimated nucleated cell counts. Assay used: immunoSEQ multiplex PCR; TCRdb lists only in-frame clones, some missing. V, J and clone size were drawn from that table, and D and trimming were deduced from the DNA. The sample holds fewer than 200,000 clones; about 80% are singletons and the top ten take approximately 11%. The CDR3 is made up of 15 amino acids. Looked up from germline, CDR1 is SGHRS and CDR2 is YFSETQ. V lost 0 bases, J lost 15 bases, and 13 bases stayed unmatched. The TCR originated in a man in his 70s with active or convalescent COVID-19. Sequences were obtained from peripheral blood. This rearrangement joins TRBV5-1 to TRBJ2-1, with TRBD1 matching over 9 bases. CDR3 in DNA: TGCGCCAGCAGCTTGGTTGGACAGGGGAAGGGGTATTGGTTCTTC. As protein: CASSLVGQGKGYWFF.